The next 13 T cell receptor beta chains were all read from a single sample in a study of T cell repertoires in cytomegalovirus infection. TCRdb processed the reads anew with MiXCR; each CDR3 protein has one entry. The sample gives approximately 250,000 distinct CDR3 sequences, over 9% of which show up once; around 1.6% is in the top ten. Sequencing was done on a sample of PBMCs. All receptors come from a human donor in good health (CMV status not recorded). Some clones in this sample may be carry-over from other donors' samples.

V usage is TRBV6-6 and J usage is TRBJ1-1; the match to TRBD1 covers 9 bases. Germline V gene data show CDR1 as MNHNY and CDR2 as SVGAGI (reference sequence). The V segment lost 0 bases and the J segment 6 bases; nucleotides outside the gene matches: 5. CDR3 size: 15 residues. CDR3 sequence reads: CASSYSGQGNPEAFF. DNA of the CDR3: TGTGCCAGCAGTTACTCGGGACAGGGAAATCCTGAAGCTTTCTTT.

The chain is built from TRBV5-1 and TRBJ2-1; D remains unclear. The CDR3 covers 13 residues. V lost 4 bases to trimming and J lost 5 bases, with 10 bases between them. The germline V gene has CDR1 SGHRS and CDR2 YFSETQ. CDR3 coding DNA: TGCGCCAGCAGCCAGGCAGTAAACAATGAGCAGTTCTTC. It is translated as CASSQAVNNEQFF.

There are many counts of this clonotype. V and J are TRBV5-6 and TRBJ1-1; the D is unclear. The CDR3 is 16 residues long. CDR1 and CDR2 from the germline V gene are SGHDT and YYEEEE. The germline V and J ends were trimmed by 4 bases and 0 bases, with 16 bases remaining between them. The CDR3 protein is CASSLRARTMNTEAFF. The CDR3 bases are TGTGCCAGCAGCCTGAGGGCTCGAACCATGAACACTGAAGCTTTCTTT.

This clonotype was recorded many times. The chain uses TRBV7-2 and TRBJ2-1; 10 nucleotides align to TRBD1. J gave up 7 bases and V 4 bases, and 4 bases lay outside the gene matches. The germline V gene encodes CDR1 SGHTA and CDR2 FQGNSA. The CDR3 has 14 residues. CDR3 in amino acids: CASSSTGGRNEQFF. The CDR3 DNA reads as TGTGCCAGCAGCTCGACAGGGGGCAGGAATGAGCAGTTCTTC.

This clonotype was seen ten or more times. The CDR3 loop reads CASSDRKTSGSYEQYF. The DNA of the CDR3 is TGTGCCAGCAGTGATCGCAAGACTAGCGGGTCCTACGAGCAGTACTTC. The chain employs TRBV25-1 and TRBJ2-7; 10 bases align to TRBD2. J lost 1 base, V lost 3 bases, and 6 bases had no gene match. This CDR3 contains 16 residues. CDR1 and CDR2 from the germline V gene are MGHDK and SYGVNS.

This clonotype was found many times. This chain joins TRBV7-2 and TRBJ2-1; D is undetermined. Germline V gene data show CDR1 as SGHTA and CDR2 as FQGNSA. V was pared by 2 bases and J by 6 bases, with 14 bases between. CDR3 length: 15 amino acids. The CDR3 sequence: CASSLYSGLGNEQFF. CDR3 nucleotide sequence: TGTGCCAGCAGCTTATATAGTGGATTAGGCAATGAGCAGTTCTTC.

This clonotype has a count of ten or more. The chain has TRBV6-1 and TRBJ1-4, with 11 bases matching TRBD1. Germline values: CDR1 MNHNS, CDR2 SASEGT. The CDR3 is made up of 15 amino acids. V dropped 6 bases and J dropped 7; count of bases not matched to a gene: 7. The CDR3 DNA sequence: TGTGCCAGCAGACCCTCCGGGACAGGGGGTGAAAAACTGTTTTTT. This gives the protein CASRPSGTGGEKLFF.

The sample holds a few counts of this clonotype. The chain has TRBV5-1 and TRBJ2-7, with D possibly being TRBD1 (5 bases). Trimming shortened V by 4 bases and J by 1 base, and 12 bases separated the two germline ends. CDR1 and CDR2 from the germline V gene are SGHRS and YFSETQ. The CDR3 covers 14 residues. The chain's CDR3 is CASSPLQESYEQYF. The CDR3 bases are TGCGCCAGCAGCCCACTACAGGAGTCCTACGAGCAGTACTTC.

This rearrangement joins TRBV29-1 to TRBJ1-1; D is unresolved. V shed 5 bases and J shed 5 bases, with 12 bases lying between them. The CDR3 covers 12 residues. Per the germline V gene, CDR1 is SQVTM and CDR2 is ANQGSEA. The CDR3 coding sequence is TGCAGCGTTAACGAGGGTGGGACTGAAGCTTTCTTT. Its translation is CSVNEGGTEAFF.

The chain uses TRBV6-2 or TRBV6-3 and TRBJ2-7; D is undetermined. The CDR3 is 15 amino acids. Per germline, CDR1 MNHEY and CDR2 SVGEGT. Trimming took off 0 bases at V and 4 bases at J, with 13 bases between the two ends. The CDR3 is CASSYSKRGAYEQYF. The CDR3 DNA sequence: TGTGCCAGCAGTTACTCGAAGAGAGGAGCTTACGAGCAGTACTTC.

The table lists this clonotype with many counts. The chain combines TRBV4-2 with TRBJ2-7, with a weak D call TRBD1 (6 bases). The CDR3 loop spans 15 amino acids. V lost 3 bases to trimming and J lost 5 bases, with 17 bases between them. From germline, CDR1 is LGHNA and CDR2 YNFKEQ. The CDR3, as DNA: TGTGCCAGCAGCCAGGAACAGGGCAACGCGGACGAGCAGTACTTC. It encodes CASSQEQGNADEQYF.

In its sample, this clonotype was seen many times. CDR3 region: CASSLGLGFYQPQHF. The CDR3 DNA follows: TGTGCCAGCAGCTTAGGTCTCGGGTTTTATCAGCCCCAGCATTTT. The V call is TRBV7-2, the J call TRBJ1-5; no firm D call. Trimming pared 1 base from V and 5 bases from J, leaving 12 bases between. CDR1 SGHTA and CDR2 FQGNSA come from the germline V gene. The CDR3 runs to 15 residues.

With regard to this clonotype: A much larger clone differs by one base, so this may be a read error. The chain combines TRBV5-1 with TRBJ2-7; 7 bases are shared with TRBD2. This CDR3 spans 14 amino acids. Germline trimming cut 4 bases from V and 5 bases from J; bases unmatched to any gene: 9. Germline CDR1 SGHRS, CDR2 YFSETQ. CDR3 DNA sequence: TGCGCCAGCAGCGTGGAGGCGGGGAGGGACGAGCAGTACTTC. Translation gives CASSVEAGRDEQYF. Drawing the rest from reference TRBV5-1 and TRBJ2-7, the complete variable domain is KAGVTQTPRYLIKTRGQQVTLSCSPISGHRSVSWYQQTPGQGLQFLFEYFSETQRNKGNFPGRFSGRQFSNSRSEMNVSTLELGDSALYLCASSVEAGRDEQYFGPGTRLTVT.